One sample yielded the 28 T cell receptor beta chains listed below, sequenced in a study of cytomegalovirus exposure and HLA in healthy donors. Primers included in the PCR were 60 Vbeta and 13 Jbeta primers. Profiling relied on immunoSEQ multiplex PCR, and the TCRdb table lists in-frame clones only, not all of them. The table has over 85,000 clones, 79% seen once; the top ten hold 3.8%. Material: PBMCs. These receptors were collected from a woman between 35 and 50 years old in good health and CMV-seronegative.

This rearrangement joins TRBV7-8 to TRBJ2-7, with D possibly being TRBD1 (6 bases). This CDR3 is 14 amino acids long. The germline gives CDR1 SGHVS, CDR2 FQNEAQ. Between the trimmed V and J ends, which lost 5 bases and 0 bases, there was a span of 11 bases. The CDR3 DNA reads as TGTGCCAGCAGCACTCAGGGGACCTCCTACGAGCAGTACTTC. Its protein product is CASSTQGTSYEQYF. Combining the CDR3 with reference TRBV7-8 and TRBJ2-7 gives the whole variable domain GAGVSQSPRYKVAKRGQDVALRCDPISGHVSLFWYQQALGQGPEFLTYFQNEAQLDKSGLPSDRFFAERPEGSVSTLKIQRTQQEDSAVYLCASSTQGTSYEQYFGPGTRLTVT.

CDR3 sequence (DNA): TGTGCCAGCAGCTTAGTTGGACAGGGGGTCACTGAAGCTTTCTTT. The encoded protein is CASSLVGQGVTEAFF. This chain joins TRBV11-2 and TRBJ1-1; 10 nucleotides align to TRBD1. Germline V gives CDR1 SGHAT, CDR2 FQNNGV. V gave up 1 base and J gave up 4 bases; unmatched junction bases: 3. The CDR3 length is 15 residues.

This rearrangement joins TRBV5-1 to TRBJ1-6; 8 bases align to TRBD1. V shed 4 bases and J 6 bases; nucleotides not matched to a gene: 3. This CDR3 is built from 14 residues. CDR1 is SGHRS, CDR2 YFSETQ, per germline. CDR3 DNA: TGCGCCAGCAGCAGGACAGGGAGTAATTCACCCCTCCACTTT. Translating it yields CASSRTGSNSPLHF.

Here the CDR3 reads CASSLVRGEQYF. The CDR3 region has the DNA TGTGCCAGCAGCTTAGTTCGGGGGGAGCAGTACTTC. This chain joins TRBV7-2 and TRBJ2-7, with D perhaps TRBD2 (6 bases). CDR1 and CDR2 from the germline V gene are SGHTA and FQGNSA. The CDR3 covers 12 residues. With 1 base removed from V and 7 bases from J, the gap between germline ends came to 8 bases.

CDR3 in amino acids: CASSPTTREEDTQYF. The DNA for the CDR3 is TGTGCCAGCAGCCCGACGACCCGGGAAGAAGATACGCAGTATTTT. The chain is built from TRBV9 and TRBJ2-3; tentatively, D is TRBD2 (5 bases). Germline CDR1 reads SGDLS; CDR2 reads YYNGEE. The CDR3 runs 15 residues. V lost 4 bases and J lost 5, with 17 bases in between.

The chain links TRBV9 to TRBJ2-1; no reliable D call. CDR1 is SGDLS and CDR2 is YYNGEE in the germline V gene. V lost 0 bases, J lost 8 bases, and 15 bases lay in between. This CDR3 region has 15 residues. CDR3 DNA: TGTGCCAGCAGCGTAGAGGCTACAAGGAGCCATGAGCAGTTCTTC. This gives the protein CASSVEATRSHEQFF. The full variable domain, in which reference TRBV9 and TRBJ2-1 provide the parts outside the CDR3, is DSGVTQTPKHLITATGQRVTLRCSPRSGDLSVYWYQQSLDQGLQFLIQYYNGEERAKGNILERFSAQQFPDLHSELNLSSLELGDSALYFCASSVEATRSHEQFFGPGTRLTVL.

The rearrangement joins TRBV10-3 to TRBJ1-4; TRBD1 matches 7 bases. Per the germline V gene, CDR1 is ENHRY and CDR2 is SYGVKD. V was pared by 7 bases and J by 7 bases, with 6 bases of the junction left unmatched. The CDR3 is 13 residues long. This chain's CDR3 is CAIKEGASEKLFF. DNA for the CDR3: TGTGCCATCAAGGAGGGGGCGAGTGAAAAACTGTTTTTT.

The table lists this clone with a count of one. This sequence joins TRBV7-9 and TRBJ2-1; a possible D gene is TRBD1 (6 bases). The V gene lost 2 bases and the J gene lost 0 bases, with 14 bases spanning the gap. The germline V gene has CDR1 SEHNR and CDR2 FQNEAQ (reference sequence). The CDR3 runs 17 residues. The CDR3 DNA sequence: TGTGCCAGCAGCTTATGGTGGAAACAGGGCTCCTACAATGAGCAGTTCTTC. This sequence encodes CASSLWWKQGSYNEQFF.

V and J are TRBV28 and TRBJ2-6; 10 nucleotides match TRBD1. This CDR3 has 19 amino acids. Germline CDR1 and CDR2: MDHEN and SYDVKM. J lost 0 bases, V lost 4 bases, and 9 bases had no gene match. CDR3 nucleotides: TGTGCCAGCAGTTCACCTGCCGGGACAGGGGCCTCTGGGGCCAACGTCCTGACTTTC. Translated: CASSSPAGTGASGANVLTF.

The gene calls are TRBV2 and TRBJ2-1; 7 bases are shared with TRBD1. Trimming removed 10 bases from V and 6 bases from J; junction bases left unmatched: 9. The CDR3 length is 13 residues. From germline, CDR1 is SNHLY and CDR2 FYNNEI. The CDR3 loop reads CATPGQFINEQFF. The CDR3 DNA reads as TGTGCCACCCCGGGACAGTTTATCAATGAGCAGTTCTTC.

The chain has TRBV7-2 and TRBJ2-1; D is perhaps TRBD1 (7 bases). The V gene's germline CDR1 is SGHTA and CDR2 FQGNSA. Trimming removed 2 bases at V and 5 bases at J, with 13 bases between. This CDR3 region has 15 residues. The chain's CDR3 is CASSLTGRGDNEQFF. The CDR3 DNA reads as TGTGCCAGCAGCTTAACGGGCAGGGGGGACAATGAGCAGTTCTTC. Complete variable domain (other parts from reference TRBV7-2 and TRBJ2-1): GAGVSQSPSNKVTEKGKDVELRCDPISGHTALYWYRQSLGQGLEFLIYFQGNSAPDKSGLPSDRFSAERTGGSVSTLTIQRTQQEDSAVYLCASSLTGRGDNEQFFGPGTRLTVL.

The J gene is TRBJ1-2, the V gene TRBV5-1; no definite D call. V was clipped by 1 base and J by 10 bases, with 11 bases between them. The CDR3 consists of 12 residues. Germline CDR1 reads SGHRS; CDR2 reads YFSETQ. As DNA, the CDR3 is TGCGCCAGCAGCTTGCCGGACTACGTCTACACCTTC. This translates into CASSLPDYVYTF. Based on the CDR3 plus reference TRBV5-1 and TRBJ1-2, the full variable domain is KAGVTQTPRYLIKTRGQQVTLSCSPISGHRSVSWYQQTPGQGLQFLFEYFSETQRNKGNFPGRFSGRQFSNSRSEMNVSTLELGDSALYLCASSLPDYVYTFGSGTRLTVV.

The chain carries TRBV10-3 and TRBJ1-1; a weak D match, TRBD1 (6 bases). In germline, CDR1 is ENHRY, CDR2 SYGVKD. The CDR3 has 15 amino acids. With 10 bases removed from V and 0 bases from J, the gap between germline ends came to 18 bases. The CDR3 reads CATGRTEIMNTEAFF. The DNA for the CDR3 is TGTGCCACCGGACGGACAGAGATAATGAACACTGAAGCTTTCTTT.

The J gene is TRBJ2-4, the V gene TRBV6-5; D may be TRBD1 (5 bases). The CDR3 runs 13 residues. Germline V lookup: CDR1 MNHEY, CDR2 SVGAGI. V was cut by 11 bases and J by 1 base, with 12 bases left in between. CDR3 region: CAGLQVAKNIQYF. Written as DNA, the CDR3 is TGTGCCGGCTTACAGGTCGCCAAAAACATTCAGTACTTC.

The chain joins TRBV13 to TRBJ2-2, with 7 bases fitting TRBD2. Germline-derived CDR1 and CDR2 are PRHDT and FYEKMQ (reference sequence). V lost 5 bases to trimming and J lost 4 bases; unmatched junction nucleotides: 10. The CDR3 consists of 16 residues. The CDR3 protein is CASSPGLGGSTGELFF. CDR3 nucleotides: TGTGCCAGCAGCCCAGGGCTGGGGGGGAGCACCGGGGAGCTGTTTTTT.

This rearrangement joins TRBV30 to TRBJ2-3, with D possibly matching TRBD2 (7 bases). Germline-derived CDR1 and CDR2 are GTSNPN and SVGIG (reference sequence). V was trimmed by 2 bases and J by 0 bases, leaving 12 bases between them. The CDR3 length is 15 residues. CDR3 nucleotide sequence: TGTGCCTGGAGTTTGGGGGGGGCAAGCACAGATACGCAGTATTTT. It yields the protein CAWSLGGASTDTQYF.

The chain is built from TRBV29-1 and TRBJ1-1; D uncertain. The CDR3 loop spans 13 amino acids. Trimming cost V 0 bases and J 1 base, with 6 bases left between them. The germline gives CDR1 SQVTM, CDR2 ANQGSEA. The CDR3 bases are TGCAGCGTTGAAGACAGAAGGAACACTGAAGCTTTCTTT. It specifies CSVEDRRNTEAFF.

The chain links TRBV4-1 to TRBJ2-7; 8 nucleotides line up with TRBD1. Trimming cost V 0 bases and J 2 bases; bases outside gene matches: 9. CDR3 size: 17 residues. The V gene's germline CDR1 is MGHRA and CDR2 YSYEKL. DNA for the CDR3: TGCGCCAGCAGCCAAGATAGTTGGGACAGGTGGCCCTACGAGCAGTACTTC. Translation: CASSQDSWDRWPYEQYF.

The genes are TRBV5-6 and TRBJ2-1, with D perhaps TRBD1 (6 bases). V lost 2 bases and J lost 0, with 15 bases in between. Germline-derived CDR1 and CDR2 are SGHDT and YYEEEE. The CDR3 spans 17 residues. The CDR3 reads CASSLVVGGHSYNEQFF. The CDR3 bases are TGTGCCAGCAGCTTAGTAGTTGGGGGCCACTCCTACAATGAGCAGTTCTTC.

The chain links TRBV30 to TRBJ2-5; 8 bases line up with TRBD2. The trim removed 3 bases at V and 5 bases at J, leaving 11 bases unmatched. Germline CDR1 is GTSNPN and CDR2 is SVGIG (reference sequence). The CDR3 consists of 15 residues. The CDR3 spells CAWSEIGRGVETQYF. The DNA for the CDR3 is TGTGCCTGGAGCGAGATTGGGCGGGGGGTCGAGACCCAGTACTTC.

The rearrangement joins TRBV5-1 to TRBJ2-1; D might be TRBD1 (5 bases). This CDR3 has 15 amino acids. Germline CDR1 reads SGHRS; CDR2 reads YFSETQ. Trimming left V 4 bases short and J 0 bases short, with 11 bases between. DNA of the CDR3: TGCGCCAGCAGCGCCGACAGTAGCTCCTACAATGAGCAGTTCTTC. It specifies CASSADSSSYNEQFF.

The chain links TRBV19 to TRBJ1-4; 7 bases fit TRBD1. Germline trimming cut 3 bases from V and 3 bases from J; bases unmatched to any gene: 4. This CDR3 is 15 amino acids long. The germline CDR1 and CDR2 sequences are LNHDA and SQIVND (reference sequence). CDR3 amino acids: CASSMGGQPNEKLFF. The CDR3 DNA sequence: TGTGCCAGTAGTATGGGGGGACAGCCTAATGAAAAACTGTTTTTT. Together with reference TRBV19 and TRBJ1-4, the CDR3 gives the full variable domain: DGGITQSPKYLFRKEGQNVTLSCEQNLNHDAMYWYRQDPGQGLRLIYYSQIVNDFQKGDIAEGYSVSREKKESFPLTVTSAQKNPTAFYLCASSMGGQPNEKLFFGSGTQLSVL.

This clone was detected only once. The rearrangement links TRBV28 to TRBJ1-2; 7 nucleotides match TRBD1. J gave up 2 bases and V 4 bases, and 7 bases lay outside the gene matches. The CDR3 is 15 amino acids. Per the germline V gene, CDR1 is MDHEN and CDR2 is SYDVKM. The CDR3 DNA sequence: TGTGCCAGCAGTTCCTCAGGGGGACCGAACTATGGCTACACCTTC. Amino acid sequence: CASSSSGGPNYGYTF.

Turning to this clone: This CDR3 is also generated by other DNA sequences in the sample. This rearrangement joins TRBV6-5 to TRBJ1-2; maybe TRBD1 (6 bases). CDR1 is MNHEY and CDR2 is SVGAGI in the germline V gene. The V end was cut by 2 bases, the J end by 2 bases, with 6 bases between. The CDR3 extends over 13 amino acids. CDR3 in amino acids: CASSYGQNYGYTF. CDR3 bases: TGTGCCAGCAGTTACGGACAGAACTATGGCTACACCTTC.

The CDR3 DNA is TGTGCCAGCAGCGCCCGGACTAGCGGGGATAGAGATACGCAGTATTTT. Translated: CASSARTSGDRDTQYF. V and J are TRBV13 and TRBJ2-3; 12 positions agree with TRBD2. V lost 5 bases to trimming and J lost 5 bases; unmatched junction nucleotides: 8. Per the germline V gene, CDR1 is PRHDT and CDR2 is FYEKMQ (reference sequence). The CDR3 totals 16 residues.

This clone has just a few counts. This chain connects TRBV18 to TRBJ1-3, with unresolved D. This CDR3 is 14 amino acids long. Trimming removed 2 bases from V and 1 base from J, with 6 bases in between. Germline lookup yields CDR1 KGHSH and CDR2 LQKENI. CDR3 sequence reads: CASSPSGSGNTIYF. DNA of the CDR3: TGTGCCAGCTCACCATCAGGTTCTGGAAACACCATATATTTT.

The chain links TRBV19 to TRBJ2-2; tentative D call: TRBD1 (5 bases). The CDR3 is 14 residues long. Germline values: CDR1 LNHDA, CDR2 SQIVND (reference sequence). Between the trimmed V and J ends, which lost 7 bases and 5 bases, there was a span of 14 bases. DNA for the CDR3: TGTGCCAGTAACCCCAGGGCGCGGACCGGGGAGCTGTTTTTT. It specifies CASNPRARTGELFF. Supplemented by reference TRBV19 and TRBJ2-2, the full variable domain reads DGGITQSPKYLFRKEGQNVTLSCEQNLNHDAMYWYRQDPGQGLRLIYYSQIVNDFQKGDIAEGYSVSREKKESFPLTVTSAQKNPTAFYLCASNPRARTGELFFGEGSRLTVL.

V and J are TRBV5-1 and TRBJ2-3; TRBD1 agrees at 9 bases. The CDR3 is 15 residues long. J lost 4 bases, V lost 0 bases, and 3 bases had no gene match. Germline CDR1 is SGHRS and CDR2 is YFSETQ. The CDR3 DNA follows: TGCGCCAGCAGCTTGGGACAGGGGGGGGCAGATACGCAGTATTTT. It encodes CASSLGQGGADTQYF.